This T cell receptor (beta chain) was captured in a study of blood T cell repertoires in COVID-19. Overall study context: The samples span acute and convalescent COVID-19 from the United States, Italy and Spain. The analysed material was cDNA or gDNA that came from T cells, B-cell-depleted T cells, or PBMCs.

The CDR3 spans 11 residues. The germline V and J ends were trimmed by 3 bases and 8 bases, with 10 bases remaining between them. The germline V gene has CDR1 SQVTM and CDR2 ANQGSEA. The assay was immunoSEQ multiplex PCR, and TCRdb's table has in-frame clones only and misses some. The table has about 220,000 clones, roughly four fifths seen once. Sequencing input: PBMCs or T cells enriched from blood (not recorded which). J is TRBJ1-2 and V is TRBV29-1; tentatively, D is TRBD1 (5 bases). This TCR was sampled from a woman in her thirties or forties with acute COVID-19. CDR3: CSVDVPGGYTF. CDR3 DNA: TGCAGCGTTGATGTTCCAGGGGGCTACACCTTC.